This is a list of T cell receptor beta chains from one sample in a study of shared T cell receptors in the human thymus. TCRdb's copy holds only in-frame clones and misses some; the assay was immunoSEQ multiplex PCR. The sample carries over 650,000 clones, around 87% recorded once. The same sample was also used in a study of human thymus T cells.

Sequencing used thymocytes. The receptors come from a boy younger than two with a congenital heart defect. The conserved cysteine and the conserved F or W are not part of the CDR3 here.

j_gene: TRBJ1-4
len: 11
v_gene: TRBV29-1
CDR3aa: SARQANNEKLF

j_gene: TRBJ2-1
len: 12
v_gene: TRBV11-3
CDR3aa: ASSATGNYNEQF

j_gene: TRBJ2-3
len: 17
v_gene: TRBV15
CDR3aa: ATSRYPRRREGPGATQY

j_gene: TRBJ2-5
len: 20
v_gene: TRBV5-1
CDR3aa: ASRQGETQYFGPGKDRETQY

j_gene: TRBJ1-2
len: 10
v_gene: TRBV19
CDR3aa: ASSKGPFGYT

j_gene: TRBJ2-1
len: 14
v_gene: TRBV28
CDR3aa: ASSPVHASSYNEQF

j_gene: TRBJ1-2
len: 10
v_gene: TRBV19
CDR3aa: AFPPRGSGYT

j_gene: TRBJ1-1
len: 12
v_gene: TRBV5-1
CDR3aa: ASSLTGANTEAF

j_gene: TRBJ2-7
len: 11
v_gene: TRBV19
CDR3aa: ASSIGRRGGLY

j_gene: TRBJ1-5
len: 16
v_gene: TRBV28
CDR3aa: ASTVGTGGEDSNQPQH

j_gene: TRBJ2-1
len: 13
v_gene: TRBV13
CDR3aa: ASSSTHNPTNEQF

j_gene: TRBJ2-7
len: 13
v_gene: TRBV5-6
CDR3aa: ASSFRSQSSYEQY

j_gene: TRBJ2-7
len: 15
v_gene: TRBV7-9
CDR3aa: ASSYPQGATLLGEQY

j_gene: TRBJ2-2
len: 13
v_gene: TRBV14
CDR3aa: ASSPQAPNTGELF

j_gene: TRBJ1-3
len: 14
v_gene: TRBV28
CDR3aa: ASSGQGANSGNTIY

j_gene: TRBJ2-7
len: 17
v_gene: TRBV7-2
CDR3aa: ASSPLARTSGRRPYEQY

j_gene: TRBJ2-7
len: 14
v_gene: TRBV4-3
CDR3aa: ASSHETRTGDYEQY

j_gene: TRBJ2-7
len: 12
v_gene: TRBV19
CDR3aa: ASARNRARNEQY

j_gene: TRBJ1-1
len: 13
v_gene: TRBV6-5
CDR3aa: ASRPPGQGNTEAF

j_gene: TRBJ2-1
len: 10
v_gene: TRBV9
CDR3aa: ASSVANGEQF

j_gene: TRBJ1-1
len: 18
v_gene: TRBV5-1
CDR3aa: ASSLYQRTGGTVMHTEAF

j_gene: TRBJ2-7
len: 14
v_gene: TRBV6-5
CDR3aa: ASSSRTGREAYEQY

j_gene: TRBJ2-3
len: 17
v_gene: TRBV11-2
CDR3aa: ASSPPLTSGRPNTDTQY

j_gene: TRBJ2-3
len: 14
v_gene: TRBV5-1
CDR3aa: ASRCGELGCTDTQY

j_gene: TRBJ1-4
len: 13
v_gene: TRBV7-9
CDR3aa: ASSLGGTMNEKLF

j_gene: TRBJ2-1
len: 14
v_gene: TRBV19
CDR3aa: ASSIDRLAGFNEQF

j_gene: TRBJ2-1
len: 16
v_gene: TRBV4-1
CDR3aa: ASSPRREGPQNNNEQF

j_gene: TRBJ1-1
len: 11
v_gene: TRBV12-5
CDR3aa: ASGSDYNTEAF

j_gene: TRBJ2-7
len: 14
v_gene: TRBV19
CDR3aa: ASSIRGGTGTYEQY

j_gene: TRBJ1-3
len: 14
v_gene: TRBV7-9
CDR3aa: ASSLGRLRSGNTIY

j_gene: TRBJ1-2
len: 14
v_gene: TRBV7-9
CDR3aa: ASSLFTGQGYYGYT

j_gene: -
len: 11
v_gene: TRBV25-1
CDR3aa: ASSAHRGYEQY

j_gene: TRBJ2-5
len: 15
v_gene: TRBV28
CDR3aa: ASSCPPLLQGVETQY

j_gene: TRBJ2-7
len: 13
v_gene: TRBV5-4
CDR3aa: ASSLIGRAEEEQY

j_gene: TRBJ2-7
len: 13
v_gene: TRBV5-3
CDR3aa: ARSHRDRVGYEQY

j_gene: TRBJ2-3
len: 15
v_gene: TRBV6-4
CDR3aa: ASSPGLADRSTDTQY

j_gene: TRBJ1-1
len: 11
v_gene: TRBV25-1
CDR3aa: ASSEPGDTEAF

j_gene: TRBJ2-5
len: 14
v_gene: TRBV5-4
CDR3aa: ASSLVLEELQETQY

j_gene: TRBJ1-2
len: 13
v_gene: TRBV5-6
CDR3aa: ASSLSSGTNLGYT